Included here is one T cell receptor beta chain sequence, with context. These data come from a study of blood T cell repertoires in COVID-19. Study details: Acute and convalescent COVID-19 samples came from the United States, Italy and Spain.

Germline V gives CDR1 SGHTA, CDR2 FQGTGA. Trimming removed 1 base at V and 4 bases at J, with 11 bases between. The CDR3 totals 15 residues. Which cohort a participant joined came from the clinical history participants gave. Repertoires were generated with immunoSEQ multiplex PCR, while TCRdb's copy carries only in-frame clones and drops some. The data show 450,000 or so clones, roughly 88% seen once. The chain carries TRBV7-3 and TRBJ1-3; no clear D gene. Sequenced: PBMCs or T cells enriched from blood (not recorded which). This TCR came from a man younger than 30 who had recovered from COVID-19. CDR3 protein: CASSLSSGSGNTIYF. CDR3 coding DNA: TGTGCCAGCAGCTTAAGCTCGGGGTCCGGAAACACCATATATTTT.